This T cell receptor (beta chain) was documented in a study of T cell responses to AZD1222 COVID-19 vaccine. As concerns this clone: Its antigen remains unidentified.

V gave up 8 bases and J gave up 6 bases, with 5 bases separating them. This CDR3 spans 10 amino acids. Clones were sequenced by immunoSEQ multiplex PCR, and TCRdb holds only the in-frame ones, with some missing. The sample includes 84,000 or so clones, roughly nine tenths of them seen just once. Study-level results: Breadth and depth of Spike-specific TCRs rose after two AZD1222 doses. The sample set comprised mostly white British donors with more females, and clonal diversity was possibly underestimated. Spike was spanned by vaccine-associated CD4 TCRs, which were dominant at 160-218 and 743-854.

The chain employs TRBV12-3 or TRBV12-4 and TRBJ1-5, with D possibly matching TRBD1 (5 bases). Source: peripheral blood, taken on day 0 of AZD1222 vaccination. This TCR was recovered from an adult in good health. CDR3 amino acids: CASGGQPQHF. The CDR3 DNA reads as TGTGCCAGCGGGGGTCAGCCCCAGCATTTT.